The 12 T cell receptor beta chains in this list originate from one sample, sequenced in a study of blood T cells in healthy people across ages. The second PCR ran about 6 to 11 cycles with a sample-barcoded 5' primer and J-beta primers. TCRdb passed the 5' RACE reads through MiXCR, listing each CDR3 protein once. In the table there are hundreds of thousands of distinct CDR3 sequences, about 25% of which are singletons. This same sample was also taken into another study, of T cells of mothers and their children.

Sample: blood. Receptors were obtained from a boy between 10 and 17 years old in good health.

The chain joins TRBV27 to TRBJ1-5; possible D gene TRBD1, 5 bases. This CDR3 has 12 amino acids. Germline V gene data show CDR1 as MNHEY and CDR2 as SMNVEV (reference sequence). The V and J ends lost 8 bases and 7 bases respectively, with 12 bases between them. The CDR3 DNA reads as TGTGCCAGCGCGGCAGGGAAGCAGCCCCAGCATTTT. It translates to CASAAGKQPQHF.

In this sample, this clonotype turned up a few times. The CDR3 sequence: CASSTQGLAKNIQYF. In DNA, the CDR3 is TGCGCCAGCAGCACACAGGGTCTAGCCAAAAACATTCAGTACTTC. This chain links TRBV5-1 with TRBJ2-4, with a possible D match to TRBD1 (6 bases). The germline V gene encodes CDR1 SGHRS and CDR2 YFSETQ. This CDR3 is 15 amino acids long. With 4 bases removed from V and 0 bases from J, the gap between germline ends came to 11 bases.

There are a few counts of this clonotype. The final CDR3 position lacks the conserved phenylalanine or tryptophan, pointing to a likely read error. The DNA is left out, because the CDR3 cannot be placed on it with certainty; the CDR3 is given as TCRdb lists it. V gene TRBV27 combines with J gene TRBJ1-4; the table's D call, TRBD1, was not checked against the DNA. A total of 12 residues make up the CDR3, ends included. Per germline, CDR1 MNHEY and CDR2 SMNVEV (reference sequence). This CDR3 is CASSLMNGRGSV.

The chain is built from TRBV9 and TRBJ2-1; 10 bases are a match to TRBD1. Germline loops: CDR1 SGDLS, CDR2 YYNGEE. With 2 bases clipped from V and 3 bases from J, the junction kept 2 bases outside the gene matches. The CDR3 is made up of 15 amino acids. CDR3 coding DNA: TGTGCCAGCAGCGTTTGGGACAGGGGCTACAATGAGCAGTTCTTC. This sequence encodes CASSVWDRGYNEQFF.

The chain combines TRBV20-1 with TRBJ1-2; a weak D match, TRBD1 (6 bases). The CDR3 has 19 amino acids. The V end was cut by 0 bases, the J end by 0 bases, with 23 bases between. Germline V gene lookup returns CDR1 DFQATT and CDR2 SNEGSKA (reference sequence). CDR3 nucleotide sequence: TGCAGTGCTAGAGATCGTCCCGGGGGCCGCAGAGACTCTAACTATGGCTACACCTTC. Protein sequence: CSARDRPGGRRDSNYGYTF.

A few counts support this clonotype. Just one base apart from a much larger clone, this may be a read error. A read error is likely, as this CDR3 ends without the conserved phenylalanine or tryptophan. This chain joins TRBV12-3 or TRBV12-4 and TRBJ2-5; 7 bases line up with TRBD2. The end of the DNA aligns better with TRBJ2-1, so the J call may be wrong. The CDR3 runs 16 residues. CDR3 in DNA: TGTGCCAGCAGTCCCGGGAGCCGGGAGGTCTACAATGAGCAGTTCCTC. This gives the protein CASSPGSREVYNEQFL.

The chain has TRBV7-2 and TRBJ2-5; 13 bases agree with TRBD2. The J call may be wrong; the DNA end is better matched by TRBJ2-7. CDR1 is SGHTA, CDR2 FQGNSA, per germline. The CDR3 is made up of 18 amino acids. CDR3 loop: CASSLANKGTSGDYEQYF. DNA of the CDR3: TGTGCCAGCAGCTTAGCTAATAAGGGGACTAGCGGGGATTACGAGCAGTACTTC.

This chain joins TRBV12-3 or TRBV12-4 and TRBJ2-3, with D perhaps TRBD2 (6 bases). With 6 bases removed from V and 9 bases from J, the gap between germline ends came to 19 bases. The CDR3 extends over 14 amino acids. The CDR3 DNA is TGTGCCAGCAGCCCTAGACTAGATCGAGACACGCAGTATTTT. Its translation: CASSPRLDRDTQYF.

V and J are TRBV5-5 and TRBJ2-5; 10 positions agree with TRBD1. The J call is doubtful: the DNA matches TRBJ2-7 better. Germline CDR1 and CDR2: SGHKS and YYEKEE (reference sequence). The CDR3 length is 17 residues. CDR3 sequence: CASSWSAGTGDSYEQYF. The CDR3, as DNA: TGTGCCAGCAGCTGGTCGGCCGGGACAGGGGACTCCTACGAGCAGTACTTC.

The CDR3 DNA follows: TGTGCCAGCAGCTTAGCTCTCGGACAGTACAATGAGCAGTTCTTC. Its translation: CASSLALGQYNEQFF. The chain combines TRBV7-2 with TRBJ2-1, with D possibly being TRBD1 (6 bases). Germline V CDR1 and CDR2: SGHTA, FQGNSA. V lost 0 bases, J lost 4 bases, and 10 bases lay in between. The CDR3 consists of 15 residues.

The chain employs TRBV18 and TRBJ2-7; D possibly uses TRBD1 or TRBD2 (5 bases each). The CDR3 totals 14 residues. Trimming stripped 4 bases from V and 7 bases from J, with 17 bases between. Germline loops: CDR1 KGHSH, CDR2 LQKENI. The CDR3 sequence is CASSRRGTPGEQYF. In DNA form, the CDR3 reads TGTGCCAGCTCACGGAGAGGGACCCCGGGGGAGCAGTACTTC. The full variable domain, with the rest looked up from reference TRBV18 and TRBJ2-7, is NAGVMQNPRHLVRRRGQEARLRCSPMKGHSHVYWYRQLPEEGLKFMVYLQKENIIDESGMPKERFSAEFPKEGPSILRIQQVVRGDSAAYFCASSRRGTPGEQYFGPGTRLTVT.

V gene TRBV15 combines with J gene TRBJ1-1, with 9 bases identical to TRBD1. This CDR3 is 18 amino acids long. Germline loops: CDR1 LNHNV, CDR2 YYDKDF (reference sequence). V shed 1 base and J 0 bases; nucleotides not matched to a gene: 9. The CDR3 is CATSRGPGTGRMNTEAFF. The CDR3 bases are TGTGCCACCAGCAGAGGCCCCGGGACAGGGCGAATGAACACTGAAGCTTTCTTT.